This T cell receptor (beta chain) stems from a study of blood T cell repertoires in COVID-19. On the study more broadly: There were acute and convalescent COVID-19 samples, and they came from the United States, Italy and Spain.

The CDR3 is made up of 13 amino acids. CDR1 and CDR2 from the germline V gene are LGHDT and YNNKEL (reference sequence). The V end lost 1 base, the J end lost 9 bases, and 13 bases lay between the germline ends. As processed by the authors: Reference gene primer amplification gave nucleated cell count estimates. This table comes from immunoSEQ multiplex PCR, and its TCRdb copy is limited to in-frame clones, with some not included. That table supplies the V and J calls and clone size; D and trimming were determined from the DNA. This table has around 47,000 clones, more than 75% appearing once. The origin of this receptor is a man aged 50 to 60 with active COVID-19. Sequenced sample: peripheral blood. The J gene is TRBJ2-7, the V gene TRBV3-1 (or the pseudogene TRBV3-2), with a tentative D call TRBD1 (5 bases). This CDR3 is CASSQGDQGRQYF. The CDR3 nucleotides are TGTGCCAGCAGCCAAGGGGATCAGGGTAGGCAGTACTTC.